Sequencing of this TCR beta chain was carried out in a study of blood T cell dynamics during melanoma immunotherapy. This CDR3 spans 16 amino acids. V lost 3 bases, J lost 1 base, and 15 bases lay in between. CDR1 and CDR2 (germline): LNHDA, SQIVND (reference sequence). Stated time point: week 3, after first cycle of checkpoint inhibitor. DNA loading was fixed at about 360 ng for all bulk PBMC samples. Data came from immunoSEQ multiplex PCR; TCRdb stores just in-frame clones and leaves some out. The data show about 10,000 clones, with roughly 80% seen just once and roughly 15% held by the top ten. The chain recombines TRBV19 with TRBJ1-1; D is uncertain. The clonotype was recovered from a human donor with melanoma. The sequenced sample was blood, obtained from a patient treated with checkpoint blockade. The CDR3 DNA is TGTGCCAGTAGTATCCCACATAGGGCAAGGAACACTGAAGCTTTCTTT. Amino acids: CASSIPHRARNTEAFF.